The 24 T cell receptor beta chains below were found in one sample sequenced in a study of molecular identifiers for immune sequencing clone quantification. TCRdb re-called the PCR reads with MiXCR, one entry per CDR3 protein. The sample carries 400,000 to 600,000 distinct CDR3 sequences, about 22% recorded once. The sequenced sample consisted of naive CD8+ T cells from blood, with Jurkat cell RNA spiked in. Specified subset: FACS-sorted CD8+CD4-CCR7+CD45RA+ naive T cells. The receptors shown here come from a human donor in good health. Some libraries in this study had Jurkat cell RNA spiked in.

As concerns this clonotype: A read error may be the cause here, since a much bigger clone is one base away. The rearrangement uses TRBV24-1 and TRBJ2-2, with D maybe TRBD2 (5 bases). Germline V gives CDR1 KGHDR, CDR2 SFDVKD. The CDR3 spans 13 residues. In DNA form, the CDR3 reads TGTGCCACCAGTGATTTGATGACCGGGGAGCTGGTTTTT. Translating gives CATSDLMTGELVF.

V is TRBV12-3 or TRBV12-4 and J is TRBJ1-2; no reliable D call. The CDR3 has 13 amino acids. Trimming pared 1 base from V and 3 bases from J, leaving 6 bases between. The DNA of the CDR3 is TGTGCCAGCAGTTTAGGGGTCTACTATGGCTACACCTTC. Protein sequence: CASSLGVYYGYTF.

The table lists this clonotype with many counts. The V and J genes are TRBV4-3 and TRBJ2-7; no reliable D call. Germline CDR1 is LGHNA and CDR2 is YSLEER. The CDR3 contains 15 residues. The germline V and J ends were trimmed by 2 bases and 2 bases, with 13 bases remaining between them. In nucleotides, the CDR3 is TGCGCCAGCAGCCAAACTGACACCAAGCCCTACGAGCAGTACTTC. Encoded protein: CASSQTDTKPYEQYF.

With regard to this clonotype: This sequence may be a read error, since a much larger clone differs from it by one base. The CDR3 reads CASSLDSSLGYEQCF. In DNA form, the CDR3 reads TGCGCCAGCAGCTTGGACAGTTCGTTGGGGTACGAGCAGTGCTTC. The chain recombines TRBV5-1 with TRBJ2-7; D gene uncertain. The length of the CDR3 is 15 residues. Germline CDR1 is SGHRS and CDR2 is YFSETQ.

This clonotype appeared many times. The DNA is left out, because the CDR3 cannot be placed on it with certainty; the CDR3 is given as TCRdb lists it. CDR3 region: CSVGPGTKDF. The genes are TRBV29-1 and TRBJ2-5; the tabulated D call, TRBD1, remains unverified against the DNA. The CDR3 has 10 residues if both end residues are counted. Germline CDR1 SQVTM, CDR2 ANQGSEA.

Notes on this clonotype: One end of the junction does not line up with germline, which may come from a read error. V usage is TRBV3-1 and J usage is TRBJ2-3; 7 bases map to TRBD2. From germline, CDR1 is LGHDT and CDR2 YNNKEL (reference sequence). The CDR3 consists of 15 residues. CDR3 in DNA: TGTGCCAGCAGCCAAGGGGGGGGGGGAGCAGATAGGCAGTATTTT. It translates to CASSQGGGGADRQYF.

This clonotype was observed many times. The V gene is TRBV12-3 or TRBV12-4, the J gene TRBJ1-1; possible D gene TRBD1, 6 bases. The CDR3 is 18 residues long. V was cut by 3 bases and J by 5 bases, with 25 bases left in between. In nucleotides, the CDR3 is TGTGCCAGCAGTTTTTCCGGGGGCGCGAGGAAGAGGAAGACTGAAGCTTTCTTT. Residues: CASSFSGGARKRKTEAFF.

The chain links TRBV7-9 to TRBJ1-1; D unresolved. The length of the CDR3 is 15 residues. The germline V gene encodes CDR1 SEHNR and CDR2 FQNEAQ (reference sequence). With 0 bases removed from V and 0 bases from J, the gap between germline ends came to 8 bases. This CDR3 reads CASSLASGLNTEAFF. The CDR3 DNA is TGTGCCAGCAGCTTAGCGTCGGGATTGAACACTGAAGCTTTCTTT.

A few counts support this clonotype. This rearrangement joins TRBV6-1 to TRBJ2-3; 11 bases fit TRBD1. With 0 bases clipped from V and 3 bases from J, the junction kept 5 bases outside the gene matches. CDR1 and CDR2 from the germline V gene are MNHNS and SASEGT. The CDR3 loop spans 17 amino acids. In DNA, the CDR3 is TGTGCCAGCAGTGAAGCATGGACAGGGGGCTTGACAGATACGCAGTATTTT. Translating it yields CASSEAWTGGLTDTQYF.

The chain carries TRBV20-1 and TRBJ1-5; the match to TRBD1 covers 9 bases. CDR1 DFQATT and CDR2 SNEGSKA come from the germline V gene (reference sequence). The junction had 9 bases not matched to a gene; V was cut back by 0 bases and J by 6 bases. CDR3 length equals 16 residues. CDR3 DNA sequence: TGCAGTGCTAGAGATCTTTCGGGACAGGGCCGTCAGCCCCAGCATTTT. Amino acids: CSARDLSGQGRQPQHF.

Many counts were recorded for this clonotype. The V call is TRBV6-5, the J call TRBJ1-1; tentatively, D is TRBD1 (6 bases). The V gene's germline CDR1 is MNHEY and CDR2 SVGAGI. This CDR3 comprises 16 residues. The V gene lost 2 bases and the J gene lost 4 bases, with 17 bases spanning the gap. The CDR3 sequence: CASSYTTGSGGTEAFF. The CDR3, as DNA: TGTGCCAGCAGTTACACCACAGGGTCCGGGGGCACTGAAGCTTTCTTT.

There are a few counts of this clonotype. The chain joins TRBV28 to TRBJ1-2; D unresolved. The CDR3 sequence is 12 residues long. Germline V gene data show CDR1 as MDHEN and CDR2 as SYDVKM. Trimming removed 10 bases from V and 4 bases from J, with 13 bases in between. CDR3: CATHYRFYGYTF. The CDR3 nucleotides read TGTGCCACTCATTATAGATTCTATGGCTACACCTTC.

For this clonotype: A read error is likely, as this CDR3 ends without the conserved phenylalanine or tryptophan. The chain links TRBV4-2 to TRBJ2-7, with 7 nucleotides matching TRBD1. The CDR3 contains 14 residues. Germline V gene data show CDR1 as LGHNA and CDR2 as YNFKEQ. With 3 bases clipped from V and 3 bases from J, the junction kept 5 bases outside the gene matches. CDR3 residues: CASSQGRQGYEQYL. CDR3 DNA: TGTGCCAGCAGCCAGGGACGACAGGGCTACGAGCAGTACTTA.

This clonotype was found many times. This chain connects TRBV7-9 to TRBJ2-2; 7 bases align to TRBD1. This CDR3 spans 16 amino acids. The V gene end was trimmed by 5 bases and the J gene end by 0 bases; junction bases not matched to a gene: 6. Germline assignment: CDR1 SEHNR and CDR2 FQNEAQ (reference sequence). CDR3 sequence (DNA): TGTGCCAGCAGCGACCGGGACAGCTCGAACACCGGGGAGCTGTTTTTT. This codes for CASSDRDSSNTGELFF. Looking up the rest from reference TRBV7-9 and TRBJ2-2 gives the full variable domain: DTGVSQNPRHKITKRGQNVTFRCDPISEHNRLYWYRQTLGQGPEFLTYFQNEAQLEKSRLLSDRFSAERPKGSFSTLEIQRTEQGDSAMYLCASSDRDSSNTGELFFGEGSRLTVL.

About this clonotype: A read error is likely, as this CDR3 ends without the conserved phenylalanine or tryptophan. The V and J genes are TRBV4-1 and TRBJ2-7; maybe TRBD1 (6 bases). CDR3 length: 13 residues. Germline values: CDR1 MGHRA, CDR2 YSYEKL. Trimming took 8 bases from V and 5 from J, leaving 16 bases between them. Here the CDR3 reads CASEGAGDHEQYS. The CDR3 region has the DNA TGCGCCAGCGAAGGAGCAGGGGACCACGAGCAGTACTCC.

This clonotype was detected many times. The chain uses TRBV6-5 and TRBJ2-3; D might be TRBD1 (5 bases). CDR1 and CDR2 from the germline V gene are MNHEY and SVGAGI. V was trimmed by 7 bases and J by 11 bases, leaving 19 bases between them. CDR3 size: 13 residues. The CDR3, as DNA: TGTGCCAGCACTCCTAAGGGGCACCAGGGGCAGTATTTT. Its protein product is CASTPKGHQGQYF.

This clonotype has just a few counts. The CDR3 reads CASSILLEGEQYF. CDR3 bases: TGTGCCAGTAGCATCTTATTAGAGGGCGAGCAGTACTTC. The rearrangement links TRBV19 to TRBJ2-7; D perhaps matches TRBD2 (5 bases). CDR3 size: 13 residues. Trimming removed 6 bases from V and 6 bases from J, with 15 bases in between. Germline V gene sequence: CDR1 LNHDA, CDR2 SQIVND (reference sequence).

This clonotype was seen at least ten times. This chain uses TRBV2 with TRBJ2-7; D unresolved. Germline values: CDR1 SNHLY, CDR2 FYNNEI. This CDR3 spans 14 amino acids. V gave up 6 bases and J gave up 3 bases, with 15 bases separating them. The CDR3 region has the DNA TGTGCCAGCAGCGATCAAATGGGGTACTACGAGCAGTACTTC. Protein product: CASSDQMGYYEQYF.

The rearrangement uses TRBV28 and TRBJ2-7; no reliable D call. The CDR3 sequence is 14 residues long. Germline assignment: CDR1 MDHEN and CDR2 SYDVKM. Trimming shortened V by 5 bases and J by 0 bases, and 11 bases separated the two germline ends. CDR3 loop: CASSLRLISYEQYF. In DNA, the CDR3 is TGTGCCAGCAGTCTCAGACTGATCTCCTACGAGCAGTACTTC.

This clonotype was seen many times. The chain combines TRBV7-9 with TRBJ2-7, with D possibly being TRBD2 (5 bases). Trimming removed 5 bases from V and 6 bases from J, with 14 bases in between. This CDR3 region has 13 residues. CDR1 is SEHNR and CDR2 is FQNEAQ in the germline V gene (reference sequence). Here the CDR3 reads CASSNSGGPEQYF. As DNA, the CDR3 is TGTGCCAGCAGCAACAGCGGTGGGCCCGAGCAGTACTTC.

This clonotype occurred many times. The chain has TRBV30 and TRBJ2-4, with 8 bases lining up with TRBD1. The J segment lost 13 bases and the V segment lost 0 bases, leaving 5 bases of the junction unmatched. CDR3 length equals 12 residues. Germline assignment: CDR1 GTSNPN and CDR2 SVGIG (reference sequence). For the CDR3, the DNA is TGTGCCTGGAGTGTAGCAGGGGGCAACCAGTACTTC. The encoded protein is CAWSVAGGNQYF. The whole variable domain, remainder taken from reference TRBV30 and TRBJ2-4, is SQTIHQWPATLVQPVGSPLSLECTVEGTSNPNLYWYRQAAGRGLQLLFYSVGIGQISSEVPQNLSASRPQDRQFILSSKKLLLSDSGFYLCAWSVAGGNQYFGAGTRLSVL.

J is TRBJ2-1 and V is TRBV12-3 or TRBV12-4, with 11 bases aligning to TRBD2. V lost 5 bases to trimming and J lost 8 bases; unmatched junction nucleotides: 11. The CDR3 covers 16 residues. Here the CDR3 reads CASSPLAGGPGYEQFF. As DNA, the CDR3 is TGTGCCAGCAGTCCTCTAGCGGGAGGTCCCGGTTATGAGCAGTTCTTC.

This clonotype occurred a few times. CDR3 protein: CAWSGTSGSWEQYF. For the CDR3, the DNA is TGTGCCTGGAGTGGGACTAGCGGGAGTTGGGAGCAGTACTTC. This sequence joins TRBV30 and TRBJ2-7; the match to TRBD2 covers 13 bases. CDR3 length: 14 residues. The V gene end was trimmed by 1 base and the J gene end by 7 bases; junction bases not matched to a gene: 4. The germline gives CDR1 GTSNPN, CDR2 SVGIG (reference sequence).

This clonotype occurred many times. As DNA, the CDR3 is TGCGCCAGCAGTGAGTCGGGACAGACTAGCACAGATACGCAGTATTTT. Translated, it gives CASSESGQTSTDTQYF. V usage is TRBV10-2 and J usage is TRBJ2-3; 7 nucleotides align to TRBD1. The length of the CDR3 is 16 residues. Germline V gene data show CDR1 as WSHSY and CDR2 as SAAADI. V trimming: 0 bases; J trimming: 0 bases; junction bases outside the gene matches: 3.